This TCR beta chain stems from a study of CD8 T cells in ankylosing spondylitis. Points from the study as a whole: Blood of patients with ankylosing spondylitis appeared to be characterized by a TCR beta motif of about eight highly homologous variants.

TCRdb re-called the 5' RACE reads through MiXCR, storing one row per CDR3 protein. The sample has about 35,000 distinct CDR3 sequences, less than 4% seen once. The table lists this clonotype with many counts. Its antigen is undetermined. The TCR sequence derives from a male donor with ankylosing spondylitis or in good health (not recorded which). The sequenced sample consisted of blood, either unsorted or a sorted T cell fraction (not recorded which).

DNA of the CDR3: TGTGCCAGCAGCGGGGGACTAGCGGGAGGGTACAATGAGCAGTTCTTC. This gives the protein CASSGGLAGGYNEQFF. V gene TRBV9 combines with J gene TRBJ2-1; TRBD2 matches 16 bases. Germline values: CDR1 SGDLS, CDR2 YYNGEE. This CDR3 region has 16 residues. The V segment lost 3 bases and the J segment 4 bases; nucleotides outside the gene matches: 1.